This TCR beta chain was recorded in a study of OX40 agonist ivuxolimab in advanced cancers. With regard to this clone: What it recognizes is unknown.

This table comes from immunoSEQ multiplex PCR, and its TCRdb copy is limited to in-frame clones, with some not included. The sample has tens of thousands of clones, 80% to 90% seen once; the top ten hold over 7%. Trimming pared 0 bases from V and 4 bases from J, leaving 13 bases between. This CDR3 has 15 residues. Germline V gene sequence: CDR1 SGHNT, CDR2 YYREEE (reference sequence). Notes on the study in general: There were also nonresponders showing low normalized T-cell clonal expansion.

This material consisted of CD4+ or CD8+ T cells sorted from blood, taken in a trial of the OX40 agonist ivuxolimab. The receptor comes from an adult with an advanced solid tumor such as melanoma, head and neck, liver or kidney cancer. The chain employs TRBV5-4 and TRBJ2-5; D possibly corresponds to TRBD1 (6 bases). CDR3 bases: TGTGCCAGCAGCTTGGAGGGCCTGACAGGAGAGACCCAGTACTTC. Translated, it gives CASSLEGLTGETQYF. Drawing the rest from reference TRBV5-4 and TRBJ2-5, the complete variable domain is ETGVTQSPTHLIKTRGQQVTLRCSSQSGHNTVSWYQQALGQGPQFIFQYYREEENGRGNFPPRFSGLQFPNYSSELNVNALELDDSALYLCASSLEGLTGETQYFGPGTRLLVL.